Detailed here is one TCR beta chain. The data were obtained in a study of shared T cell receptors in the human thymus. The CDR3 totals 16 residues. Trimming shortened V by 3 bases and J by 6 bases, and 20 bases separated the two germline ends. In germline, CDR1 is SGHAT, CDR2 FQNNGV. Sequencing used immunoSEQ multiplex PCR; TCRdb keeps in-frame clones, though not all of them. The sample has about 380,000 clones; 85% to 95% are singletons. The sample comprised thymocytes. This receptor was obtained from a human donor. The V gene is TRBV11-2, the J gene TRBJ2-5, with D possibly TRBD2 on 7 matching bases. Written as DNA, the CDR3 is TGTGCCAGCAGCTTGGGTTTGCGGGAGAGGGGGAAGACCCAGTACTTC. Its translation is CASSLGLRERGKTQYF.